A selection of T cell receptor beta chains follows, all from one sample in a study of T cell responses to AZD1222 COVID-19 vaccine. Method: immunoSEQ multiplex PCR; TCRdb's copy keeps in-frame clones and lacks some. The table includes 60,000 to 75,000 clones, 65% to 80% detected once. The material was peripheral blood, obtained 28 days after the second AZD1222 dose. The receptors here all came from an adult who received the AZD1222 COVID-19 vaccine. The CDR3 runs from the conserved cysteine through the conserved F or W. A D gene is named only where the DNA matches it firmly. Only some rows state a clone size, as once, few, many or a class for expanded clones.

>TRBV5-1|.|TRBJ2-3|TRBD2
CASSSGGAMADTQYF
TGCGCCAGCAGCTCCGGGGGGGCCATGGCAGATACGCAGTATTTT
>TRBV2|.|TRBJ2-1|.
CASSEMSGYNEQFF
TGTGCCAGCAGTGAAATGAGCGGATACAATGAGCAGTTCTTC
>TRBV3-1/TRBV3-2|.|TRBJ2-1|TRBD2
CASSPSPPGGNEQFF
TGTGCCAGCAGCCCCTCCCCGCCGGGGGGCAATGAGCAGTTCTTC
>TRBV5-5|.|TRBJ2-1|TRBD1
CASSQDRGSYNEQFF
TGTGCCAGCAGCCAGGACAGGGGCTCCTACAATGAGCAGTTCTTC
>TRBV18|.|TRBJ2-1|.
CASSPLASFSYNEQFF
TGTGCCAGCTCACCACTGGCTTCCTTCTCCTACAATGAGCAGTTCTTC
>TRBV19|few|TRBJ1-5|.
CASSPLNQPQHF
TGTGCCAGTAGTCCCTTAAATCAGCCCCAGCATTTT
>TRBV28|.|TRBJ2-2|.
CASSLWDTGELFF
TGTGCCAGCAGTTTATGGGACACCGGGGAGCTGTTTTTT
>TRBV6-1|.|TRBJ1-5|.
CASSEGVQLIYSNQPQHF
TGTGCCAGCAGTGAAGGCGTCCAGCTAATATATAGCAATCAGCCCCAGCATTTT
>TRBV4-3|.|TRBJ2-3|.
CASSQDVEGTQYF
TGCGCCAGCAGCCAAGATGTTGAAGGTACGCAGTATTTT
>TRBV4-2|.|TRBJ1-3|TRBD1
CASSQGDRDGNTIYF
TGTGCCAGCAGCCAAGGCGACAGGGATGGAAACACCATATATTTT
>TRBV6-4|.|TRBJ2-1|TRBD2
CASSALAGGSPEFF
TGTGCCAGCAGTGCCCTAGCGGGGGGTTCTCCAGAGTTCTTC
>TRBV5-4|.|TRBJ1-3|TRBD1
CASKPGTGSSSGNTIYF
TGTGCCAGCAAACCCGGGACAGGATCAAGCTCTGGAAACACCATATATTTT
>TRBV2|.|TRBJ1-5|TRBD1
CASTHGQGGLSNQPQHF
TGTGCCAGCACCCATGGACAGGGCGGTTTAAGCAATCAGCCCCAGCATTTT
>TRBV7-9|.|TRBJ1-5|.
CASSFGGNSNQPQHF
TGTGCCAGCAGCTTCGGGGGAAATAGCAATCAGCCCCAGCATTTT
>TRBV6-1|.|TRBJ1-2|TRBD1
CASSELGQGAPSLYGYTF
TGTGCCAGCAGTGAACTAGGGCAGGGGGCGCCCTCCCTCTATGGCTACACCTTC
>TRBV6-5|.|TRBJ1-3|TRBD1
CASSPGQAAGNTIYF
TGTGCCAGCAGCCCGGGACAGGCTGCCGGGAACACCATATATTTT
>TRBV30|.|TRBJ2-6|TRBD2
CAWIYAGGSSGANVLTF
TGTGCCTGGATCTACGCGGGGGGGTCCTCTGGGGCCAACGTCCTGACTTTC
>TRBV28|.|TRBJ1-1|.
CASSFSRGRGPNTEAFF
TGTGCCAGCAGTTTCTCAAGGGGTCGGGGCCCGAACACTGAAGCTTTCTTT
>TRBV28|.|TRBJ2-5|TRBD2
CASTSGGEETQYF
TGTGCCAGCACGTCGGGGGGGGAAGAGACCCAGTACTTC
>TRBV7-2|.|TRBJ1-2|.
CASSPGSARGYTF
TGTGCCAGCAGCCCAGGTTCTGCTCGGGGCTACACCTTC
>TRBV6-4|.|TRBJ1-1|.
CASSERGGLDTEAFF
TGTGCCAGCAGTGAGAGGGGGGGGTTGGACACTGAAGCTTTCTTT
>TRBV7-2|.|TRBJ2-1|.
CASSLLGGNEQFF
TGTGCCAGCAGCTTACTTGGTGGCAATGAGCAGTTCTTC
>TRBV6-5|.|TRBJ1-6|.
CASSLALNSPLHF
TGTGCCAGCAGCCTAGCCCTCAATTCACCCCTCCACTTT
>TRBV15|.|TRBJ2-3|TRBD2
CATSGGFYGEGDTQYF
TGTGCCACCAGCGGGGGTTTTTACGGGGAGGGAGATACGCAGTATTTT